This entry is about one TCR beta chain. This entry comes from a study of blood T cell repertoires in COVID-19. Germline V gene sequence: CDR1 SGHNT, CDR2 YENEEA. The V segment lost 5 bases and the J segment 7 bases; nucleotides outside the gene matches: 6. The CDR3 length is 15 residues. Repertoires were generated with immunoSEQ multiplex PCR, while TCRdb's copy carries only in-frame clones and drops some. Seen here are approximately 210,000 clones, over 75% observed once, and the top ten hold 1.9%. The chain carries TRBV11-3 and TRBJ2-1; 12 positions agree with TRBD1. The sequenced sample consisted of peripheral blood. The sequence came from a man between 40 and 49 years old with active or convalescent COVID-19. The CDR3 bases are TGTGCCAGCAGCAAGGGACAGGGGGCTGATAATGAGCAGTTCTTC. Protein: CASSKGQGADNEQFF. Full variable domain (outside the CDR3, taken from reference TRBV11-3 and TRBJ2-1): EAGVVQSPRYKIIEKKQPVAFWCNPISGHNTLYWYLQNLGQGPELLIRYENEEAVDDSQLPKDRFSAERLKGVDSTLKIQPAELGDSAVYLCASSKGQGADNEQFFGPGTRLTVL.